This T cell receptor (beta chain) was recorded in a study of blood T cell repertoires in COVID-19 (TCRdb year 2020). Background on the whole study: Samples covering the acute and convalescent phases of COVID-19 were provided by collaborators in the United States, Italy and Spain. The prospective study material was composed of cDNA or gDNA derived from T cells, B-cell-depleted T cells, or PBMCs. The dataset comprised deeply sampled blood TCRbeta repertoires from subjects exposed to, actively infected with, or recovered from COVID-19. A freely available public database, intended as a resource for researchers studying the immune response to SARS-CoV-2, is where the repertoires were released. Samples were obtained from the ongoing ImmuneRACE study (first 160 participants) and from 1,254 subjects provided by 6 global collaborators. Sample metadata almost always included a de-identified subject ID, COVID-19 status, age in years and sex. Where available, HLA class I and class II types were obtained from metadata supplied by the sample provider rather than from assay-based typing. Points the paper makes about the study in general: The quantity of clinical and demographic metadata differed by source and by participant and was supplied without curation.

TCRbeta CDR3 regions were amplified from genomic DNA using the immunoSEQ Assay, a bias-controlled multiplex PCR. In the authors' own workflow: The number of nucleated cells in each sample was estimated from the amplification of reference gene primers within the assay. To quantify the absolute abundance of each unique TCRbeta CDR3 rearrangement, sequence reads were collapsed and filtered. For each sample, productive Simpson clonality was calculated by taking the square root of Simpson's diversity index across productive rearrangements. TCRdb holds this immuneACCESS table with in-frame rearrangements only. Some clones are missing; in checked studies, unresolved V genes explain under half, and the rest has no known cause. The D gene and trimming were derived from the DNA, and the V and J assignments and clone size from that table. Within this sample are 79,000 or so clones, with approximately 86% of them counted one time only. Roughly 19% of the sample goes to the ten largest clones.

About this clone: It lacks a known antigen. No much larger clonotype is one base removed from it; base qualities were not supplied.

Each collaborating institution followed its own protocols to collect whole blood in K2EDTA tubes. Collaborator samples were shipped for TCRbeta analysis as frozen whole blood, isolated PBMCs, or DNA extracted from either sample type. The receptor was derived from a human donor in a cohort sampled during active COVID-19. Sequencing input: peripheral blood.

The DNA sequence is as follows: TGTGCCAGCAGCCCCCCTTCGGGACAGGGAAGAATGCAGTACTTC. The encoded protein is CASSPPSGQGRMQYF. The rearranged segments are TRBV14 and TRBJ2-7, with 9 middle bases fitting TRBD1. V and J are trimmed by 4 bases and 9 bases, and the gene matches miss 13 bases of the junction. Looking up the germline V gene yields CDR1 SGHDN and CDR2 FVKESK. The CDR3 numbers 15 residues from cysteine through phenylalanine. Here the CDR3 DNA is all that survives: 45 bases in frame from base 1.